This TCR beta chain appears in the sequencing data of a study of T cell responses to AZD1222 COVID-19 vaccine. Study-wide points: Reports indicate that nearly half of spike-specific TCRs are directed at unmutated variant regions. The donor cohort was predominantly white British with a female majority, and clonal diversity may have been underestimated. Of the AZD1222 recipients, only six were seropositive at baseline.

Germline V CDR1 and CDR2: SGHNT, YYREEE (reference sequence). Trimming cost V 0 bases and J 2 bases, with 14 bases left between them. This CDR3 spans 16 amino acids. Concerning this clone: Its antigen is not identified.

Measured with immunoSEQ multiplex PCR; TCRdb has only the in-frame clones, and not every one. Among about 150,000 clones, around nine tenths were seen once, and the ten largest hold 5%. The sample consisted of peripheral blood, taken on day 0 of AZD1222 vaccination. The genes are TRBV5-4 and TRBJ1-2; possibly TRBD1 for D (5 bases). The source of this sequence is an adult in good health. The DNA of the CDR3 is TGTGCCAGCAGCTTGGCCGGACAAACTTTAAACTATGGCTACACCTTC. This codes for CASSLAGQTLNYGYTF.